This T cell receptor beta chain was captured in a study of CD8 T cells in ankylosing spondylitis. TCRdb fed the 5' RACE reads into MiXCR, producing one record per CDR3 protein. This sample has about 33,000 distinct CDR3 sequences, with roughly 11% found just once. Germline values: CDR1 SGHDT, CDR2 YYEEEE. Unmatched junction bases numbered 3, after V lost 4 bases and J lost 12 bases. CDR3 length: 11 amino acids. This TCR derives from a male donor with ankylosing spondylitis. The chain combines TRBV5-6 with TRBJ2-2; 7 bases line up with TRBD1. The sequencing sample was made of synovial fluid, either unsorted or a sorted T cell fraction (not recorded which). The CDR3 sequence is CASSGQAKLFF. CDR3 nucleotide sequence: TGTGCCAGCAGCGGACAGGCGAAGCTGTTTTTT.